The rows below give T cell receptor beta chains drawn from one sample of a study of T cells expressing NK-cell markers. Reprocessing the 5' RACE reads, TCRdb reports a single entry for every CDR3 protein and omits DNA. The table gives about 550,000 distinct CDR3 sequences; the top ten clones make up around 3.3% of it. Sequencing was done on a sample of blood T cells: a sorted CD56 or NKG2C T cell subset, CD4+ or CD8+ T cells, or bulk PBMC T cells (not recorded which). These receptors were collected from a man aged 18 to 29 in good health. Each CDR3 is given with its conserved first and last residue.

TRBJ2-5 TRBV5-1 CASSTGQVQETQYF
TRBJ2-6 TRBV6-2/TRBV6-3 CASSYWAYNVSGANVLTF
TRBJ2-3 TRBV6-5 CASSYGRGLDTDTQYF
TRBJ2-3 TRBV12-3/TRBV12-4 CASGEPGAPGTDTQYF
TRBJ2-3 TRBV20-1 CSAASGTSGRGDTQYF
TRBJ2-5 TRBV12-3/TRBV12-4 CASSLEHSGETQYF
TRBJ2-5 TRBV5-6 CASSWGLAGVPQETQYF
TRBJ1-2 TRBV4-1 CASSQGSANYGYTF
TRBJ2-3 TRBV20-1 CSAREGASGSVTDTQYF
TRBJ1-2 TRBV24-1 CATSEAQGSYGYTF
TRBJ2-1 TRBV20-1 CSARPREGSYNEQFF
TRBJ2-3 TRBV20-1 CSARAVIGGDTQYF
TRBJ2-1 TRBV28 CASSFLSSGLAWAEQFF
TRBJ2-1 TRBV7-9 CASSLLSGTLGNEQFF
TRBJ2-1 TRBV27 CASSSGTSGIFNEQFF
TRBJ2-1 TRBV20-1 CSARRTGAFRNEQFF
TRBJ2-1 TRBV20-1 CSARGGESPYNEQFF
TRBJ2-1 TRBV7-2 CASNPGAGGYNEQFF
TRBJ2-3 TRBV9 CASRDLRQGVEDTQYF
TRBJ2-5 TRBV7-8 CASSKDYYQETQYF
TRBJ1-1 TRBV7-8 CASSLVQGPEAFF
TRBJ1-5 TRBV27 CASSPKPNQPQHF
TRBJ2-2 TRBV7-9 CASSFSGGLAGSGELFF
TRBJ2-2 TRBV5-1 CASSIQTGSTGELFF
TRBJ2-1 TRBV28 CASSIPTDNNEQFF